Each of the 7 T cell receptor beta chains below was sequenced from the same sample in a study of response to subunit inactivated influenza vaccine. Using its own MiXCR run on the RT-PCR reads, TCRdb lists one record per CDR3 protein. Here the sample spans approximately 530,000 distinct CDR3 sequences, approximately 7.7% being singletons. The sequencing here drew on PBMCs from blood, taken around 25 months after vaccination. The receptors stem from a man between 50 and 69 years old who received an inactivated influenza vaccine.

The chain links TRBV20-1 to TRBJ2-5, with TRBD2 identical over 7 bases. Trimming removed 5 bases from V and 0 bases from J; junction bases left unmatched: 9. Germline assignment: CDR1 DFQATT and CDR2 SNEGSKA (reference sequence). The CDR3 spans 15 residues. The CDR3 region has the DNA TGCAGTGCTTCCCTAGCGGAGACGTACCAAGAGACCCAGTACTTC. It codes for CSASLAETYQETQYF.

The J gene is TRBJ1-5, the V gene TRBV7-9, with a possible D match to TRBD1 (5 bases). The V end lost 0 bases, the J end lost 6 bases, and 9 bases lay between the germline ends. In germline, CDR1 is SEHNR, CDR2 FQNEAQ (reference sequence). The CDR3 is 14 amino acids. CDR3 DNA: TGTGCCAGCAGCTTAGCAGGGGACGGTCAGCCCCAGCATTTT. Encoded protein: CASSLAGDGQPQHF.

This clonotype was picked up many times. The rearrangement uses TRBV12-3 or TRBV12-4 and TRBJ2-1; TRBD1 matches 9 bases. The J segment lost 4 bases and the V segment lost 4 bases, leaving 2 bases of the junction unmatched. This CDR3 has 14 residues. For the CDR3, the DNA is TGTGCCAGCAGTTCGACAGGGGGTTACAATGAGCAGTTCTTC. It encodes CASSSTGGYNEQFF.

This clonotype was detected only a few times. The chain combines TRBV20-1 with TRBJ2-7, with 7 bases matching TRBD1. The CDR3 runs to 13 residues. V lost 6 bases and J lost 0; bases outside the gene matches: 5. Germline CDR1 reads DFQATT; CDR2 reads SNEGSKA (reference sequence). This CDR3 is CSAPDRTSYEQYF. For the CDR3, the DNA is TGCAGTGCCCCGGACAGGACCTCCTACGAGCAGTACTTC.

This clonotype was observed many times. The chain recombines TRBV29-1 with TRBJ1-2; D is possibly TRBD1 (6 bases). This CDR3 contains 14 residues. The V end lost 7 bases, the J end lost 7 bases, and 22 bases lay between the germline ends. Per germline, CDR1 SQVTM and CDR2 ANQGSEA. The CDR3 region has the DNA TGCAGCGCAAACCCGGAGGGGGGGGACCTTGGCTACACCTTC. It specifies CSANPEGGDLGYTF.

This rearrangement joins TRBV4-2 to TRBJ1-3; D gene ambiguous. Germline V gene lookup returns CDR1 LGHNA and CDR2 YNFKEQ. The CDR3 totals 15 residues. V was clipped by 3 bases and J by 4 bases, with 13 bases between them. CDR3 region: CASSQPPGTGNTIYF. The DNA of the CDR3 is TGTGCCAGCAGCCAGCCCCCCGGCACCGGAAACACCATATATTTT.

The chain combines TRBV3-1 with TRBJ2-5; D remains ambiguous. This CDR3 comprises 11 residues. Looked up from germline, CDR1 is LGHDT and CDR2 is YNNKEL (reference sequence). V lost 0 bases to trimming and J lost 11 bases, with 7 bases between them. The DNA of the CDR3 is TGTGCCAGCAGCCAAGAACGACATCAGTACTTC. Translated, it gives CASSQERHQYF.